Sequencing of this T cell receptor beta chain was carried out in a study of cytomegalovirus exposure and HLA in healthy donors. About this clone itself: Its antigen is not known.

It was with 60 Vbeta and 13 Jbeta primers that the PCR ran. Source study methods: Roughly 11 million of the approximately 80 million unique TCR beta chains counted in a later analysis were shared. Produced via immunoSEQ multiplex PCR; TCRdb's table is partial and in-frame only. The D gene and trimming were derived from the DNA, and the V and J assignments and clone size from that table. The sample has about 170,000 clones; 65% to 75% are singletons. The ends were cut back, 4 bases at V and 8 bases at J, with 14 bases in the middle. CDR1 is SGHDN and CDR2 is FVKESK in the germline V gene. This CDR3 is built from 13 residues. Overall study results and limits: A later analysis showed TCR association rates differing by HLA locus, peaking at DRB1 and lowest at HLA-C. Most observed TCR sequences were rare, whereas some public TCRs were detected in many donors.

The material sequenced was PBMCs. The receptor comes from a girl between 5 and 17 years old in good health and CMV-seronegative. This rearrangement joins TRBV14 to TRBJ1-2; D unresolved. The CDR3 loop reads CASSPERLWGYTF. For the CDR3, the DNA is TGTGCCAGCAGCCCCGAGAGGCTTTGGGGCTACACCTTC.